These T cell receptor beta chains were read from a single sample in a study of graft-versus-host responses after intestinal transplantation. Data came from immunoSEQ multiplex PCR; TCRdb stores just in-frame clones and leaves some out. This sample has about 100,000 clones, with roughly 87% found just once. What these receptors recognize is not known. The specimen was unstimulated CD4+ T cells sorted from spleen or lymph node cells, collected before transplant. These TCRs come from a human donor who was the organ donor for an intestinal transplant. Both conserved end residues are part of each CDR3. D genes are given only for firm matches. The size of a clone is reported for some rows only, either as once, few or many, or as a class for expanded clones.

J	V	D	size	CDR3	DNA
TRBJ2-7	TRBV28	.	.	CASSLTRDEQYF	TGTGCCAGCAGTTTAACGAGGGACGAGCAGTACTTC
TRBJ2-3	TRBV7-2	TRBD2	.	CASTPTSGGFMITDTQYF	TGTGCCAGCACCCCGACTAGCGGGGGGTTTATGATCACAGATACGCAGTATTTT
TRBJ1-3	TRBV28	.	.	CASSPTGIGNTIYF	TGTGCCAGCAGCCCAACGGGGATCGGAAACACCATATATTTT
TRBJ2-6	TRBV7-3	.	.	CASSLAHSFGSGANVLTF	TGTGCCAGCAGCTTGGCGCACAGCTTTGGCTCTGGGGCCAACGTCCTGACTTTC
TRBJ1-5	TRBV5-6	.	.	CASSLAKAPWQPQHF	TGTGCCAGCAGCTTGGCCAAGGCCCCCTGGCAGCCCCAGCATTTT
TRBJ2-7	TRBV10-3	.	.	CAISTLDTYEQYF	TGTGCCATCAGTACCCTCGACACCTACGAGCAGTACTTC
TRBJ1-4	TRBV7-9	.	.	CASSLAAGTNEKLFF	TGTGCCAGCAGCTTAGCAGCAGGGACTAATGAAAAACTGTTTTTT
TRBJ1-1	TRBV29-1	.	.	CSVVSNWVTEAFF	TGCAGCGTGGTCTCAAATTGGGTCACTGAAGCTTTCTTT
TRBJ1-1	TRBV6-1	.	.	CASSEGWGGLNTEAFF	TGTGCCAGCAGTGAAGGGTGGGGGGGGCTGAACACTGAAGCTTTCTTT
TRBJ2-1	TRBV19	.	.	CASSIGGGQALNEQFF	TGTGCCAGTAGTATCGGAGGAGGTCAGGCTCTCAATGAGCAGTTCTTC
TRBJ2-1	TRBV9	TRBD2	.	CASSVGGGAFYGEQFF	TGTGCCAGCAGCGTCGGCGGGGGGGCGTTTTACGGTGAGCAGTTCTTC
TRBJ1-2	TRBV27	TRBD1	.	CASSSTGTGNYGYTF	TGTGCCAGCAGTTCAACCGGGACAGGGAACTATGGCTACACCTTC
TRBJ1-5	TRBV4-1	.	.	CASSQDQGKGQPQHF	TGCGCCAGCAGCCAAGATCAGGGGAAAGGTCAGCCCCAGCATTTT
TRBJ1-5	TRBV14	.	.	CASSPFAGHRTFGNQPQHF	TGTGCCAGCAGTCCATTCGCCGGACACAGAACTTTTGGCAATCAGCCCCAGCATTTT
TRBJ1-5	TRBV28	.	.	CASSLNRDWRQPQHF	TGTGCCAGCAGTTTAAACAGGGACTGGAGACAGCCCCAGCATTTT
TRBJ1-2	TRBV29-1	TRBD1	few	CSVELGTGVRYGYTF	TGCAGCGTTGAACTAGGGACAGGGGTACGCTATGGCTACACCTTC
TRBJ1-2	TRBV28	.	.	CASSPDRYGYTF	TGTGCCAGCAGCCCCGACAGGTATGGCTACACCTTC
TRBJ2-6	TRBV5-1	.	.	CASSLYGSLSRANVLTF	TGCGCCAGCAGCTTGTACGGGTCACTCTCTAGGGCCAACGTCCTGACTTTC
TRBJ1-1	TRBV19	.	.	CASSPWGQRGKPEAFF	TGTGCCAGTAGTCCCTGGGGGCAGAGAGGTAAACCTGAAGCTTTCTTT
TRBJ1-2	TRBV30	.	.	CAWKEGRRDYGYTF	TGTGCCTGGAAAGAAGGAAGGAGGGACTATGGCTACACCTTC
TRBJ1-3	TRBV5-1	.	.	CASSKSSSGTPSSGNTIYF	TGCGCCAGCAGCAAATCGAGCTCCGGGACACCAAGCTCTGGAAACACCATATATTTT
TRBJ1-1	TRBV5-5	.	.	CASSEKGAEAFF	TGTGCCAGCAGCGAAAAGGGCGCGGAAGCTTTCTTT
TRBJ1-2	TRBV28	.	.	CASGGTLDVYGYTF	TGTGCCAGCGGGGGGACACTGGATGTGTATGGCTACACCTTC
TRBJ1-1	TRBV14	.	few	CASSQGGLSNTEAFF	TGTGCCAGCAGCCAAGGAGGGCTTTCGAACACTGAAGCTTTCTTT
TRBJ2-3	TRBV5-1	.	.	CASSLERATVDTQYF	TGCGCCAGCAGCTTGGAACGGGCAACCGTAGATACGCAGTATTTT
TRBJ2-7	TRBV28	.	.	CASSPLGQVPSYEQYF	TGTGCCAGCAGTCCCCTGGGGCAAGTCCCCTCCTACGAGCAGTACTTC
TRBJ1-5	TRBV27	.	once	CASSRMIDSNQPQHF	TGTGCCAGCAGTCGAATGATTGATAGCAATCAGCCCCAGCATTTT
TRBJ2-7	TRBV6-5	.	few	CASSYLVGTRAYEQYF	TGTGCCAGCAGTTACCTCGTCGGGACACGGGCCTACGAGCAGTACTTC
TRBJ1-2	TRBV28	TRBD1	.	CASSPEDRSGYGYTF	TGTGCCAGCAGTCCCGAGGACAGGTCCGGGTATGGCTACACCTTC
TRBJ2-7	TRBV2	TRBD2	.	CASSERPSGGVFYYEQYF	TGTGCCAGCAGTGAAAGGCCTAGCGGGGGGGTTTTCTACTACGAGCAGTACTTC
TRBJ2-7	TRBV5-1	.	.	CASSLEAGGAYEQYF	TGCGCCAGCAGCTTGGAGGCAGGTGGAGCCTACGAGCAGTACTTC
TRBJ1-2	TRBV27	.	.	CASSYSNGGEYGYTF	TGTGCCAGCAGCTACTCGAACGGGGGAGAATATGGCTACACCTTC
TRBJ2-2	TRBV18	.	.	CASSPPAGELFF	TGTGCCAGCTCACCACCGGCCGGGGAGCTGTTTTTT